The 7 T cell receptor beta chains below all came from one sample that was sequenced in a study of blood T cells in healthy people across ages. A second PCR of 7 to 11 cycles used a sample-barcoded 5' primer and a J-beta primer mix. TCRdb passed the 5' RACE reads through MiXCR, listing each CDR3 protein once. The top ten hold around 2.1% of the sample, which has roughly 1,800,000 distinct CDR3 sequences, around 48% seen once. Sequencing was done on a sample of blood. The receptors here all came from a woman between 40 and 55 years old in good health.

This sequence joins TRBV20-1 and TRBJ1-1; a possible D gene is TRBD1 (6 bases). V was cut by 2 bases and J by 0 bases, with 10 bases left in between. The CDR3 has 14 residues. The V gene's germline CDR1 is DFQATT and CDR2 SNEGSKA (reference sequence). CDR3 residues: CSARLGQLNTEAFF. DNA of the CDR3: TGCAGTGCTAGACTCGGACAGTTGAACACTGAAGCTTTCTTT.

The gene calls are TRBV9 and TRBJ2-1, with D possibly matching TRBD2 (5 bases). This CDR3 has 16 amino acids. Trimming shortened V by 2 bases and J by 7 bases, and 19 bases separated the two germline ends. CDR1 and CDR2 (germline): SGDLS, YYNGEE. The CDR3 sequence: CASSVPPPSGLNEQFF. In DNA form, the CDR3 reads TGTGCCAGCAGCGTGCCCCCTCCGAGCGGTCTGAATGAGCAGTTCTTC. The entire variable domain, with the rest obtained from reference TRBV9 and TRBJ2-1, is as follows: DSGVTQTPKHLITATGQRVTLRCSPRSGDLSVYWYQQSLDQGLQFLIQYYNGEERAKGNILERFSAQQFPDLHSELNLSSLELGDSALYFCASSVPPPSGLNEQFFGPGTRLTVL.

The rearrangement links TRBV3-1 to TRBJ1-2; 7 bases fit TRBD1. Germline V lookup: CDR1 LGHDT, CDR2 YNNKEL (reference sequence). The CDR3 extends over 17 amino acids. V lost 1 base, J lost 2 bases, and 10 bases stayed unmatched. CDR3 DNA sequence: TGTGCCAGCAGCCAAGCTGGACAGGCCGACGTCAACTATGGCTACACCTTC. Translated: CASSQAGQADVNYGYTF.

The chain recombines TRBV2 with TRBJ2-3, with 14 bases lining up with TRBD2. The CDR3 runs to 15 residues. The germline gives CDR1 SNHLY, CDR2 FYNNEI. V lost 6 bases to trimming and J lost 6 bases; unmatched junction nucleotides: 5. The CDR3 sequence: CASRRTSGGMDTQYF. CDR3 nucleotides: TGTGCCAGCAGAAGGACTAGCGGGGGGATGGATACGCAGTATTTT. Combining the CDR3 with reference TRBV2 and TRBJ2-3 gives the whole variable domain EPEVTQTPSHQVTQMGQEVILRCVPISNHLYFYWYRQILGQKVEFLVSFYNNEISEKSEIFDDQFSVERPDGSNFTLKIRSTKLEDSAMYFCASRRTSGGMDTQYFGPGTRLTVL.

The DNA of the CDR3 is TGTGCCAGCGATAACCCCCCGGGACTAGCGAGGGAGACCCAGTACTTC. Translation gives CASDNPPGLARETQYF. V is TRBV6-2 or TRBV6-3 and J is TRBJ2-5; TRBD2 agrees at 10 bases. V trimming: 8 bases; J trimming: 5 bases; junction bases outside the gene matches: 14. The germline gives CDR1 MNHEY, CDR2 SVGEGT. CDR3 length: 16 residues.

The J gene is TRBJ2-5, the V gene TRBV6-5; D may be TRBD1 (5 bases). The CDR3 totals 13 residues. Deletions cut 6 bases from V and 2 bases from J, with 10 bases between. Germline V gene sequence: CDR1 MNHEY, CDR2 SVGAGI. This CDR3 is CASRSTAQETQYF. The DNA for the CDR3 is TGTGCCAGCAGATCGACAGCTCAAGAGACCCAGTACTTC.

This chain connects TRBV5-1 to TRBJ1-2; 8 nucleotides line up with TRBD1. CDR1 SGHRS and CDR2 YFSETQ come from the germline V gene. The CDR3 totals 18 residues. V shed 4 bases and J 9 bases; nucleotides not matched to a gene: 23. CDR3 sequence (DNA): TGCGCCAGCAGCCAAACCCCGGACCGGGACAGGAGCGGCTCGAGCTACACCTTC. It codes for CASSQTPDRDRSGSSYTF.